The source of this T cell receptor beta chain is a study of OX40 agonist ivuxolimab in advanced cancers. Sequenced by immunoSEQ multiplex PCR; TCRdb stores in-frame clones only, minus some. Among over 70,000 clones listed, 90% were seen once. Germline CDR1 MNHEY, CDR2 SVGAGI. The CDR3 runs to 14 residues. J gave up 3 bases and V 4 bases, and 4 bases lay outside the gene matches. This clone was picked up a small number of times. The chain uses TRBV6-5 and TRBJ2-7; 9 bases line up with TRBD1. The source is an adult with an advanced solid tumor such as melanoma, head and neck, liver or kidney cancer. The specimen comprised CD4+ or CD8+ T cells sorted from blood, sampled in a trial of the OX40 agonist ivuxolimab. Here the CDR3 reads CASSSRDRVYEQYF. Here the CDR3 DNA reads TGTGCCAGCAGTTCCAGGGACAGGGTCTACGAGCAGTACTTC.